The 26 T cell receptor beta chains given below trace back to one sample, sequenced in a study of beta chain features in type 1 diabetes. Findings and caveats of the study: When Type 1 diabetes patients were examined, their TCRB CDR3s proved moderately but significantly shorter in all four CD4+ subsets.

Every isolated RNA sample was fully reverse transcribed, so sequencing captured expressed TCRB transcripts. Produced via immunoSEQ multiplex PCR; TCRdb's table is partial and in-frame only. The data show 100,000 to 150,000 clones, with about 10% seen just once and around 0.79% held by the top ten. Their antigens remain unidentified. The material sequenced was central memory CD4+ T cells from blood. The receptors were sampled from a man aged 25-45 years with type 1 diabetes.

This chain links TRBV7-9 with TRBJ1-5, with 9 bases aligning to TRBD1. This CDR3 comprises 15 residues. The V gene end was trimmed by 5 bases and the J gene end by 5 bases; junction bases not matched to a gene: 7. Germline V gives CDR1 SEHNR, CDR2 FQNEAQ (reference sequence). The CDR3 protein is CASSPSRDRDQPQHF. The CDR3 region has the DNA TGTGCCAGCAGCCCGTCCCGGGACAGGGATCAGCCCCAGCATTTT.

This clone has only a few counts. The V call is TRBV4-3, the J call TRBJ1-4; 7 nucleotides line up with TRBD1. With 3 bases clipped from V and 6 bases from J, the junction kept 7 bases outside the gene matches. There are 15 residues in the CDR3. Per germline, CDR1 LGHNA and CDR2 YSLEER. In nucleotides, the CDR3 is TGCGCCAGCAGCCACGGCTTAGGGACAGATGAAAAACTGTTTTTT. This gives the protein CASSHGLGTDEKLFF.

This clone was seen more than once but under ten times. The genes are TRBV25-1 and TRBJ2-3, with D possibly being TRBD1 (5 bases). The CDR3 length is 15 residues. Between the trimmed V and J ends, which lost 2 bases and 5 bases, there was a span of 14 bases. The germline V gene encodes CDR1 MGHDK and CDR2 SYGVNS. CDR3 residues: CASSEGGAARDTQYF. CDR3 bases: TGTGCCAGCAGTGAAGGTGGGGCCGCTCGAGATACGCAGTATTTT.

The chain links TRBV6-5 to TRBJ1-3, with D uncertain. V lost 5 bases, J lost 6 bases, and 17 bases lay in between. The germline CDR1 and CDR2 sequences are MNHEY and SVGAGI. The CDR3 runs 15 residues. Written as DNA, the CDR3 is TGTGCCAGCAGTCGACGCGGCCTTGGGTTAAACACCATATATTTT. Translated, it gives CASSRRGLGLNTIYF.

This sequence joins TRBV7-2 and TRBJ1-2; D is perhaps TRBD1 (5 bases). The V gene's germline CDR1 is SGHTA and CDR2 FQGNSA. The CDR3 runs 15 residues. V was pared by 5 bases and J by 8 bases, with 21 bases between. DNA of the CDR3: TGTGCCAGCAGCATCGGGGGGACGGCCTCCCGAGGCTACACCTTC. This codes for CASSIGGTASRGYTF. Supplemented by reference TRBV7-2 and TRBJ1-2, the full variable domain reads GAGVSQSPSNKVTEKGKDVELRCDPISGHTALYWYRQSLGQGLEFLIYFQGNSAPDKSGLPSDRFSAERTGGSVSTLTIQRTQQEDSAVYLCASSIGGTASRGYTFGSGTRLTVV.

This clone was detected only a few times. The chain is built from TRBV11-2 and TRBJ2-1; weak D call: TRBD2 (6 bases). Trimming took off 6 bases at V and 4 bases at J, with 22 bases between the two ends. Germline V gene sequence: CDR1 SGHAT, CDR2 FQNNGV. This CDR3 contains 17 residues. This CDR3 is CASSSVAAGQSYNEQFF. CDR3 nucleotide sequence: TGTGCCAGCAGTTCCGTCGCAGCGGGCCAATCTTACAATGAGCAGTTCTTC.

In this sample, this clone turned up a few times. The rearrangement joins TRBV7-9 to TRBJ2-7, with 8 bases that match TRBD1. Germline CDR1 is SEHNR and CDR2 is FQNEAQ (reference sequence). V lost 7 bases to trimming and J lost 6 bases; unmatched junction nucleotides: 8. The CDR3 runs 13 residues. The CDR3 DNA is TGTGCCAGCACCTTCACAGGGGGTTCCGAGCAGTACTTC. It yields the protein CASTFTGGSEQYF.

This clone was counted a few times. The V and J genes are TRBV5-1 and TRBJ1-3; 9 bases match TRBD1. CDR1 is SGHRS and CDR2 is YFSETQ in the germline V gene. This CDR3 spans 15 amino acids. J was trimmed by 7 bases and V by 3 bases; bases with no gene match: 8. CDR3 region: CASSSGTGLGNTIYF. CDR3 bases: TGCGCCAGCAGCTCCGGGACAGGGCTAGGGAACACCATATATTTT.

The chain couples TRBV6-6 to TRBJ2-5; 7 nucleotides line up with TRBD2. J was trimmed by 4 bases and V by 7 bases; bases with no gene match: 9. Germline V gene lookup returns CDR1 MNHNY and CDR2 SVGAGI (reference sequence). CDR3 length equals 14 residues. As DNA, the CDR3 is TGTGCCAGCATGAAAACTAGCGTTGGAGAGACCCAGTACTTC. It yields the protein CASMKTSVGETQYF.

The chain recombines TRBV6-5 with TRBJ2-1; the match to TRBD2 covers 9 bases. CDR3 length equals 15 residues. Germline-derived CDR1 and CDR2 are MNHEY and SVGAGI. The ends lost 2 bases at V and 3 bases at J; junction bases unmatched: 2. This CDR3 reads CASSYPSGVYNEQFF. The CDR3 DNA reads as TGTGCCAGCAGTTACCCTAGCGGGGTCTACAATGAGCAGTTCTTC.

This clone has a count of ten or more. DNA of the CDR3: TGTGCCAGTAGTTTGGGACAGGGGGCGTCTACAGCTTTCTTT. Amino acid sequence: CASSLGQGASTAFF. The gene calls are TRBV19 and TRBJ1-1, with 12 nucleotides matching TRBD1. V shed 5 bases and J 10 bases; nucleotides not matched to a gene: 8. CDR1 is LNHDA, CDR2 SQIVND, per germline (reference sequence). CDR3 length equals 14 residues.

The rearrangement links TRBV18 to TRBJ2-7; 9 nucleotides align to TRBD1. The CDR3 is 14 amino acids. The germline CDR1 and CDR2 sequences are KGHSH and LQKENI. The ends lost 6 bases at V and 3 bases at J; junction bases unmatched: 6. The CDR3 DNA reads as TGTGCCAGCTCTCCGGGACAGGGTCGCTACGAGCAGTACTTC. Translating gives CASSPGQGRYEQYF.

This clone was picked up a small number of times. In DNA, the CDR3 is TGTGCCAGCGAACAGGGTGGGGAGCAGTACTTC. Translated, it gives CASEQGGEQYF. The chain uses TRBV2 and TRBJ2-7; D is possibly TRBD1 (6 bases). Germline V gives CDR1 SNHLY, CDR2 FYNNEI. Trimming took off 8 bases at V and 7 bases at J, with 12 bases between the two ends. The CDR3 totals 11 residues.

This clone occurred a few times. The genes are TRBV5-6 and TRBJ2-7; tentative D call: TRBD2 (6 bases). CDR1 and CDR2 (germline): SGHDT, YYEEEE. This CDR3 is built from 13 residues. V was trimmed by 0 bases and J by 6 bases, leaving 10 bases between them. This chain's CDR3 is CASSLGPGSEQYF. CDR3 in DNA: TGTGCCAGCAGCTTGGGGCCCGGGAGCGAGCAGTACTTC.

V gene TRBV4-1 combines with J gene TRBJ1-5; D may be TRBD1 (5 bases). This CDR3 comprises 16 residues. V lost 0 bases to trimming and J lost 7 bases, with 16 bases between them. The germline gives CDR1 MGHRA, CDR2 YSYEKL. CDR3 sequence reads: CASSQDLEGTRQPQHF. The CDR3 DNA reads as TGCGCCAGCAGCCAAGATCTAGAGGGGACTAGACAGCCCCAGCATTTT.

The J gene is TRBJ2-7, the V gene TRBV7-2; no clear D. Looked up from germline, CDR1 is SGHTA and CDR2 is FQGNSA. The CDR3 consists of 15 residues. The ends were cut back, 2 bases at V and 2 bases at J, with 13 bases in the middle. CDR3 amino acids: CASSLPPYSPYEQYF. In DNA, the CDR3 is TGTGCCAGCAGCTTACCCCCGTACAGTCCCTACGAGCAGTACTTC.

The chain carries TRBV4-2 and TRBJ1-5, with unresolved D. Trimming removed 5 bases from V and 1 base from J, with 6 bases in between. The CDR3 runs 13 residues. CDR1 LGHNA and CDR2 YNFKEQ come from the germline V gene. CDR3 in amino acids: CASSVQSNQPQHF. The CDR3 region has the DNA TGTGCCAGCAGCGTACAGAGCAATCAGCCCCAGCATTTT.

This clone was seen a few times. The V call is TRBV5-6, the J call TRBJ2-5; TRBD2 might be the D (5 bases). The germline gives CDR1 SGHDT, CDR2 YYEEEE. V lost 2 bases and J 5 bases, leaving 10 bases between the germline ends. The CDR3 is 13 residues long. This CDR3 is CASSFSGLETQYF. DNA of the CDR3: TGTGCCAGCAGCTTTTCGGGGTTGGAGACCCAGTACTTC.

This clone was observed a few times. CDR3 nucleotides: TGTGCCAGCAGCCGACGAGTGACAGTTAATGAGCAGTTCTTC. This translates into CASSRRVTVNEQFF. J is TRBJ2-1 and V is TRBV11-2, with D possibly matching TRBD1 (5 bases). There are 14 residues in the CDR3. The V gene lost 5 bases and the J gene lost 7 bases, with 15 bases spanning the gap. The V gene's germline CDR1 is SGHAT and CDR2 FQNNGV.

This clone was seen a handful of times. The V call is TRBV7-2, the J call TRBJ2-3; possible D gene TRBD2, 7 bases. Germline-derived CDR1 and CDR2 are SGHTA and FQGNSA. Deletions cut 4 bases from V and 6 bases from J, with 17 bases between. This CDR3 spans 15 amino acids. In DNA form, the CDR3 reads TGTGCCAGCAGCTCGTTGGGGGGGGGCATGGATACGCAGTATTTT. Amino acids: CASSSLGGGMDTQYF.

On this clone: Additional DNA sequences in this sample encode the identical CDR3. In nucleotides, the CDR3 is TGTGCCAGCAGCTTGGGACAGTACACCGGGGAGCTGTTTTTT. Its protein is CASSLGQYTGELFF. The rearrangement joins TRBV7-2 to TRBJ2-2, with 7 positions matching TRBD1. J was trimmed by 3 bases and V by 3 bases; bases with no gene match: 1. The CDR3 sequence is 14 residues long. Germline assignment: CDR1 SGHTA and CDR2 FQGNSA.

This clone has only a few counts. The CDR3 region is CASSFSAGTYNEQFF. The CDR3 nucleotides are TGTGCCAGCAGCTTTAGCGCGGGGACCTACAATGAGCAGTTCTTC. The rearrangement joins TRBV5-4 to TRBJ2-1, with a tentative D call TRBD2 (6 bases). With 2 bases removed from V and 2 bases from J, the gap between germline ends came to 11 bases. There are 15 residues in the CDR3. Per the germline V gene, CDR1 is SGHNT and CDR2 is YYREEE (reference sequence).

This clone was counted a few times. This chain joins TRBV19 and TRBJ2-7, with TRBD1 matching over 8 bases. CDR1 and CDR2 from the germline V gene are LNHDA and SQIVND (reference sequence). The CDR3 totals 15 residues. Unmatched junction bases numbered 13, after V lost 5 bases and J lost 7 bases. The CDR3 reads CASSRTGLMPGEQYF. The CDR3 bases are TGTGCCAGTAGTCGGACAGGGTTAATGCCGGGTGAGCAGTACTTC.

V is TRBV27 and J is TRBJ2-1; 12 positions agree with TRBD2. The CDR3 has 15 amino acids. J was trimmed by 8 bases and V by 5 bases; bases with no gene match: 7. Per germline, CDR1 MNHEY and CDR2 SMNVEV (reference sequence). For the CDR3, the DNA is TGTGCCAGCAGTCATCTAGCGGGGGGGCCGTATGAGCAGTTCTTC. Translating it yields CASSHLAGGPYEQFF.

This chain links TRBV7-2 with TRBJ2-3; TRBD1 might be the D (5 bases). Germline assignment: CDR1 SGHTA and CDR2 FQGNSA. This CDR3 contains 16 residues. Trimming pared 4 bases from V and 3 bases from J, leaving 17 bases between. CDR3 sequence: CASSSVYHTGTDTQYF. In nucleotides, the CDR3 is TGTGCCAGCAGCTCCGTCTACCACACAGGAACAGATACGCAGTATTTT.

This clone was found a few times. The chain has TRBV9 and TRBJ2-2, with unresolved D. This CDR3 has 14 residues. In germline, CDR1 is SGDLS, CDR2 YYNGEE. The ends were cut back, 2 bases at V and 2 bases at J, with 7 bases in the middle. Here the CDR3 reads CASSVSVNTGELFF. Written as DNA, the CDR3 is TGTGCCAGCAGCGTGTCTGTAAACACCGGGGAGCTGTTTTTT.